This TCR beta chain came from a study of preoperative IRX-2 immunotherapy in early breast cancer. Treatment specified: preoperative locoregional IRX-2 cytokine immunotherapy. Samples came from a phase Ib trial of preoperative locoregional IRX-2 cytokine immunotherapy. This CDR3 has 16 residues. V was clipped by 4 bases and J by 7 bases, with 20 bases between them. Germline V gives CDR1 MNHGY, CDR2 SAAAGT. TCRdb's table, derived via immunoSEQ multiplex PCR, lists solely in-frame clones and lacks some. Of about 2,500 clones in the sample, around four fifths were seen once. This chain joins TRBV6-8 and TRBJ2-1, with D tentatively TRBD1 (6 bases). Material: tumor tissue, obtained before IRX-2 immunotherapy. This sequence was found in a human donor with breast cancer. Written as DNA, the CDR3 is TGTGCCAGCAGTTCACCCAGGGGACGAACGAGGAATGAGCAGTTCTTC. This codes for CASSSPRGRTRNEQFF.